This T cell receptor (beta chain) came from a study of PD-L1 blockade in urothelial cancer. In the study overall: At some point between 2013 and 2014 therapy began: atezolizumab 1,200 mg intravenously every 3 weeks. Blood underwent analysis 3 weeks (second dose) and 6 weeks after treatment began.

As to time point: peripheral blood 6 weeks after treatment start. Germline CDR1 LGHNA, CDR2 YNFKEQ. V dropped 0 bases and J dropped 2 bases, with 17 bases sitting between them. The CDR3 runs 18 residues. Every PCR was spiked with synthetic TCR analog templates. Method: immunoSEQ multiplex PCR; TCRdb's copy keeps in-frame clones and lacks some. This table holds around 120,000 clones, about 89% found once. The chain is built from TRBV4-2 and TRBJ1-3; D not resolved. This material consisted of PBMCs, taken around atezolizumab (anti-PD-L1) treatment. The clonotype was recovered from a man between 60 and 75 years old with urothelial cancer. DNA of the CDR3: TGTGCCAGCAGCCAAGAGGTCACGGAAAGAGGTCCTGGAAACACCATATATTTT. Translated, it gives CASSQEVTERGPGNTIYF.